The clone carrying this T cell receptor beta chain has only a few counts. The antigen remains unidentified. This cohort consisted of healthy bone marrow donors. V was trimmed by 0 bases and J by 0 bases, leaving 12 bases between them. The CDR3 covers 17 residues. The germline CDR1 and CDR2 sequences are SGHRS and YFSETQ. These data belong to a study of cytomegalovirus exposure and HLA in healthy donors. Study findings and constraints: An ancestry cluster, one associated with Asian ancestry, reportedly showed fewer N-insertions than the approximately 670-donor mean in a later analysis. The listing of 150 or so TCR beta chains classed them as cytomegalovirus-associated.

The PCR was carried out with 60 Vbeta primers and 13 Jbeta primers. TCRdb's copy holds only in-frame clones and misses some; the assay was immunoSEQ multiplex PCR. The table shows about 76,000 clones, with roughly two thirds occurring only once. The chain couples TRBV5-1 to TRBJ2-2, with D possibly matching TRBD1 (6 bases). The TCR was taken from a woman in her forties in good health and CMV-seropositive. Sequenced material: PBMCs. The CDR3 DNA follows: TGCGCCAGCAGCTTGGGACACAGGGATACGAACACCGGGGAGCTGTTTTTT. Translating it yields CASSLGHRDTNTGELFF.